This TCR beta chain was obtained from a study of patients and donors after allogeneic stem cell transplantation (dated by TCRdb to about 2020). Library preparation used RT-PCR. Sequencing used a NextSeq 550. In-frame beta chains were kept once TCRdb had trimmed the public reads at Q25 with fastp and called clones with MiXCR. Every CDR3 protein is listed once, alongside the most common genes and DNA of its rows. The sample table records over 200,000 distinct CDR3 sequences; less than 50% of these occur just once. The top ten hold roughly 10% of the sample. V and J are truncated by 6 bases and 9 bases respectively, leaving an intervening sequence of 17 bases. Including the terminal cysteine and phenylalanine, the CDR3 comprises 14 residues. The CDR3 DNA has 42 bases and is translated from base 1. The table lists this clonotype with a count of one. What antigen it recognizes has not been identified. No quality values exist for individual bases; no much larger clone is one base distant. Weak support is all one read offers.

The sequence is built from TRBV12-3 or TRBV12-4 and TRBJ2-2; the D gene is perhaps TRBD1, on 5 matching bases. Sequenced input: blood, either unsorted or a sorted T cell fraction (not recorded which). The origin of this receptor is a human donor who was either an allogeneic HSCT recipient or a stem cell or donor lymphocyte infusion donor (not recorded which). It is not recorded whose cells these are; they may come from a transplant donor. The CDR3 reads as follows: CASRKITGTRELFF. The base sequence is TGTGCCAGCAGGAAGATTACAGGAACCAGGGAGCTGTTTTTT.